Each of the 25 T cell receptor beta chains below was sequenced from the same sample in a study of blood T cell repertoires in COVID-19. This table comes from immunoSEQ multiplex PCR, and its TCRdb copy is limited to in-frame clones, with some not included. Here the sample spans more than 200,000 clones, around 80% being singletons. Material: peripheral blood. Source of these receptors: a man aged 35 to 55 with acute or convalescent COVID-19.

This clone was recorded only once. The rearrangement uses TRBV12-3 or TRBV12-4 and TRBJ1-2; 9 nucleotides line up with TRBD1. The V gene end was trimmed by 6 bases and the J gene end by 8 bases; junction bases not matched to a gene: 7. The CDR3 is 13 amino acids. In DNA form, the CDR3 reads TGTGCCAGCAGACGGACAGGGGATAACGGCTACACCTTC. It translates to CASRRTGDNGYTF.

The chain employs TRBV6-2 or TRBV6-3 and TRBJ1-1; 9 bases are shared with TRBD1. The CDR3 covers 15 residues. Germline loops: CDR1 MNHEY, CDR2 SVGEGT. V gave up 4 bases and J gave up 5 bases; unmatched junction bases: 8. CDR3 amino acids: CASSSRQGGRTEAFF. In DNA, the CDR3 is TGTGCCAGCAGTTCCCGACAGGGGGGCCGGACTGAAGCTTTCTTT.

The V call is TRBV3-1 (or the pseudogene TRBV3-2), the J call TRBJ2-7, with a tentative D call TRBD2 (5 bases). The germline V gene has CDR1 LGHDT and CDR2 YNNKEL (reference sequence). Trimming removed 3 bases at V and 0 bases at J, with 9 bases between. The CDR3 totals 14 residues. CDR3 coding DNA: TGTGCCAGCAGCCACAGCGGTTCCTCCTACGAGCAGTACTTC. It codes for CASSHSGSSYEQYF.

This chain joins TRBV5-4 and TRBJ2-1; 9 bases match TRBD2. Trimming removed 4 bases from V and 7 bases from J; junction bases left unmatched: 12. This CDR3 comprises 16 residues. CDR1 is SGHNT and CDR2 is YYREEE in the germline V gene (reference sequence). The CDR3 DNA reads TGTGCCAGCAGCCTACCACTTAGCGGGGGAGGGAATGAGCAGTTCTTC. Translating gives CASSLPLSGGGNEQFF.

This clone has only one observation. This chain joins TRBV4-3 and TRBJ1-3; TRBD1 matches at 7 bases. Germline V gives CDR1 LGHNA, CDR2 YSLEER. V dropped 4 bases and J dropped 4; count of bases not matched to a gene: 10. CDR3 length: 16 amino acids. The chain's CDR3 is CASSRGTTGNGNTIYF. CDR3 in DNA: TGCGCCAGCAGCCGGGGGACGACAGGGAACGGAAACACCATATATTTT.

The chain joins TRBV30 to TRBJ1-1; 7 bases align to TRBD1. The CDR3 spans 13 residues. The junction had 3 bases not matched to a gene; V was cut back by 2 bases and J by 3 bases. Germline V gene data show CDR1 as GTSNPN and CDR2 as SVGIG (reference sequence). CDR3 residues: CAWSFGQDTEAFF. Here the CDR3 DNA reads TGTGCCTGGAGTTTTGGACAGGACACTGAAGCTTTCTTT.

There are a few counts of this clone. CDR3: CASSYQGGGANYGYTF. For the CDR3, the DNA is TGTGCCAGCAGCTACCAGGGAGGTGGAGCTAACTATGGCTACACCTTC. This chain joins TRBV7-2 and TRBJ1-2; TRBD1 might be the D (5 bases). Germline V lookup: CDR1 SGHTA, CDR2 FQGNSA. The CDR3 is 16 amino acids. Trimming took off 4 bases at V and 0 bases at J, with 15 bases between the two ends.

The genes are TRBV24-1 and TRBJ1-2, with 8 positions matching TRBD1. CDR1 is KGHDR and CDR2 is SFDVKD in the germline V gene. Losses at the gene ends were 3 bases for V and 3 bases for J; bases not matched to a gene: 2. This CDR3 has 14 amino acids. CDR3 bases: TGTGCCACCAGTGATACGGGACAGGACTATGGCTACACCTTC. Protein: CATSDTGQDYGYTF.

In DNA, the CDR3 is TGTGCCAGCAGCCCAGGGGACAGGGTCTCCTACGAGCAGTACTTC. It translates to CASSPGDRVSYEQYF. The chain joins TRBV3-1 (or the pseudogene TRBV3-2) to TRBJ2-7; 9 nucleotides line up with TRBD1. The germline CDR1 and CDR2 sequences are LGHDT and YNNKEL (reference sequence). Losses at the gene ends were 4 bases for V and 0 bases for J; bases not matched to a gene: 4. CDR3 length equals 15 residues.

The V and J genes are TRBV6-2 or TRBV6-3 and TRBJ2-5; 9 bases map to TRBD2. The germline V gene encodes CDR1 MNHEY and CDR2 SVGEGT. The CDR3 runs 16 residues. V trimming: 5 bases; J trimming: 7 bases; junction bases outside the gene matches: 14. The CDR3 DNA is TGTGCCAGCAGTCCCCCCCCCGGGACTAGCATAGGGACCCAGTACTTC. This sequence encodes CASSPPPGTSIGTQYF.

The chain has TRBV6-4 and TRBJ2-2, with 9 bases that match TRBD2. The CDR3 spans 17 residues. CDR1 is MRHNA, CDR2 SNTAGT, per germline. V lost 5 bases and J lost 3; bases outside the gene matches: 10. The CDR3 region is CASSKRIAGVHTGELFF. The DNA of the CDR3 is TGTGCCAGCAGTAAACGCATAGCGGGAGTACACACCGGGGAGCTGTTTTTT.

The rearrangement uses TRBV19 and TRBJ2-7, with D possibly TRBD2 on 5 matching bases. The germline gives CDR1 LNHDA, CDR2 SQIVND (reference sequence). The germline V and J ends were trimmed by 3 bases and 4 bases, with 16 bases remaining between them. There are 15 residues in the CDR3. The CDR3 spells CASSMIDRTGYEQYF. In DNA, the CDR3 is TGTGCCAGTAGTATGATTGACCGGACTGGGTACGAGCAGTACTTC.

V is TRBV7-9 and J is TRBJ2-7; weak D call: TRBD2 (6 bases). The CDR3 totals 14 residues. Trimming stripped 3 bases from V and 4 bases from J, with 13 bases between. Germline CDR1 SEHNR, CDR2 FQNEAQ (reference sequence). The CDR3 region has the DNA TGTGCCAGCAGCTTGGGGAGGAACACTTACGAGCAGTACTTC. Translation: CASSLGRNTYEQYF.

The V and J genes are TRBV12-3 or TRBV12-4 and TRBJ1-1; D gene unclear. Between the trimmed V and J ends, which lost 1 base and 1 base, there was a span of 4 bases. This CDR3 has 13 amino acids. The CDR3 nucleotides are TGTGCCAGCAGTTTAGTCGGGAACACTGAAGCTTTCTTT. This translates into CASSLVGNTEAFF.

The V call is TRBV19, the J call TRBJ1-1; maybe TRBD1 (5 bases). The V gene lost 2 bases and the J gene lost 11 bases, with 18 bases spanning the gap. CDR1 and CDR2 from the germline V gene are LNHDA and SQIVND (reference sequence). CDR3 length equals 14 residues. The CDR3 region has the DNA TGTGCCAGTAGTATACCCAGCCAAGGAGGGGATGCTTTCTTT. Translating it yields CASSIPSQGGDAFF.

V usage is TRBV6-5 and J usage is TRBJ1-3; D remains unclear. Trimming shortened V by 0 bases and J by 6 bases, and 12 bases separated the two germline ends. Per germline, CDR1 MNHEY and CDR2 SVGAGI. The CDR3 extends over 15 amino acids. The CDR3 DNA sequence: TGTGCCAGCAGTTACTCGATGACTTCCCCAAACACCATATATTTT. Translated: CASSYSMTSPNTIYF.

This clone was counted only a few times. The V gene is TRBV6-2 or TRBV6-3, the J gene TRBJ2-7, with 11 bases fitting TRBD2. Germline lookup yields CDR1 MNHEY and CDR2 SVGEGT. After removal of 3 bases from V and 2 bases from J, the junction contained 6 bases not matched to a gene. The CDR3 loop spans 16 amino acids. The CDR3 spells CASSYFSGRGTYEQYF. Written as DNA, the CDR3 is TGTGCCAGCAGTTATTTTAGCGGGAGGGGCACCTACGAGCAGTACTTC.

The chain has TRBV4-2 and TRBJ1-6, with TRBD1 matching 10 bases. The length of the CDR3 is 15 residues. After removal of 1 base from V and 7 bases from J, the junction contained 1 base not matched to a gene. Germline V gives CDR1 LGHNA, CDR2 YNFKEQ. The CDR3: CASSQVGQGNSPLHF. The CDR3 DNA reads as TGTGCCAGCAGCCAAGTGGGACAGGGGAATTCACCCCTCCACTTT.

The chain uses TRBV6-2 or TRBV6-3 and TRBJ2-3; TRBD2 agrees at 8 bases. Germline lookup yields CDR1 MNHEY and CDR2 SVGEGT. Unmatched junction bases numbered 14, after V lost 6 bases and J lost 0 bases. The CDR3 consists of 18 residues. CDR3 coding DNA: TGTGCCAGCAGCCCGAGTGTTGGCGGGAGGTCTAGCACAGATACGCAGTATTTT. As protein: CASSPSVGGRSSTDTQYF.

The chain links TRBV18 to TRBJ2-2; 12 nucleotides align to TRBD2. Germline-derived CDR1 and CDR2 are KGHSH and LQKENI. The CDR3 consists of 19 residues. The V segment lost 0 bases and the J segment 6 bases; nucleotides outside the gene matches: 11. The CDR3 protein is CASSPPHRRTSGRPGELFF. The CDR3 DNA reads as TGTGCCAGCTCACCACCTCACCGAAGAACTAGCGGGAGGCCCGGGGAGCTGTTTTTT.

The chain uses TRBV4-3 and TRBJ2-2; 14 bases are a match to TRBD2. Germline V CDR1 and CDR2: LGHNA, YSLEER. CDR3 size: 17 residues. V shed 4 bases, J shed 4 bases, and the junction held 5 bases outside the gene matches. This CDR3 is CASSRGLAGGATGELFF. DNA of the CDR3: TGCGCCAGCAGCCGAGGACTAGCGGGAGGCGCCACCGGGGAGCTGTTTTTT.

The chain employs TRBV21-1 and TRBJ1-6; the D call of TRBD1 is as the table states it, not checked on the DNA. TRBV21-1 is a known pseudogene. There are 17 residues in the CDR3. This CDR3 reads CASSGQDVGGVYSPLHF. Written as DNA, the CDR3 is TGTGCCAGCAGCGGACAGGACGTTGGTGGGGTTTATTCACCCCTCCACTTT.

J is TRBJ2-2 and V is TRBV12-5; 8 nucleotides align to TRBD1. The CDR3 is 14 amino acids. Looked up from germline, CDR1 is LGHNT and CDR2 is FRNRAP. V lost 6 bases and J lost 4; bases outside the gene matches: 4. In DNA form, the CDR3 reads TGTGCTAGTGGGGGACAGGTGACCACCGGGGAGCTGTTTTTT. Translated, it gives CASGGQVTTGELFF.

This clone came up once. One end of the junction fails to match germline, which may point to a read error. The chain carries TRBV6-5 and TRBJ2-1, with 7 bases aligning to TRBD1. The CDR3 extends over 12 amino acids. Germline V CDR1 and CDR2: MNHEY, SVGAGI. CDR3 nucleotide sequence: TGTGCCAGCAGCCCCACCAGGGGGTTACCACTCTTC. Translated, it gives CASSPTRGLPLF.

CDR3: CASSLVPGSGNTIYF. In DNA form, the CDR3 reads TGCGCCAGCAGCTTGGTACCAGGGTCTGGAAACACCATATATTTT. The gene calls are TRBV5-1 and TRBJ1-3; maybe TRBD1 (5 bases). CDR1 is SGHRS and CDR2 is YFSETQ in the germline V gene. The CDR3 extends over 15 amino acids. Trimming shortened V by 0 bases and J by 1 base, and 8 bases separated the two germline ends.